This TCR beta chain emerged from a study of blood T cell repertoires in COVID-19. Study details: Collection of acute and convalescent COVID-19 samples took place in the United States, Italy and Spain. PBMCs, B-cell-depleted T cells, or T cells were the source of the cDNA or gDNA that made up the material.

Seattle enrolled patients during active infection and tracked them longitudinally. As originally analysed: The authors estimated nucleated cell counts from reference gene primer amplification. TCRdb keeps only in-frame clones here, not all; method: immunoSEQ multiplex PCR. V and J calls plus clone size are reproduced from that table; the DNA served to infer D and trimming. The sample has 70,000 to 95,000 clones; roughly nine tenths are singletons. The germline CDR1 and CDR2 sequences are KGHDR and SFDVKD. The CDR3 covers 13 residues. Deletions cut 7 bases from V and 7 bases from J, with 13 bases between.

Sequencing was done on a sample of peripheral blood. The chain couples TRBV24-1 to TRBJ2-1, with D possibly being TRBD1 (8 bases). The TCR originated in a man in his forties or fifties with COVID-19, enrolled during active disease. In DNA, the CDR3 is TGTGCCACCAGAGGACAGGGAGGGAATGAGCAGTTCTTC. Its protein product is CATRGQGGNEQFF.